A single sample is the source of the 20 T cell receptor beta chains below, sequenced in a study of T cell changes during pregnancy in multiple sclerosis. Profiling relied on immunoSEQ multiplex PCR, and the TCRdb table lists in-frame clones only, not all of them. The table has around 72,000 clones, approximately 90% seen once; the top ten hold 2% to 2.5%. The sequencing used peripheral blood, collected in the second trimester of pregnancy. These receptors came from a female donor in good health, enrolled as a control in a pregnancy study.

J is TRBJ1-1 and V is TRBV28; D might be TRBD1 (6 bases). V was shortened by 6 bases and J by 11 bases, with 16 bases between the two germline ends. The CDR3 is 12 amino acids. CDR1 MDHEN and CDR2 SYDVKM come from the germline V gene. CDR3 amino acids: CASSKQGVRAFF. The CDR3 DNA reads TGTGCCAGCAGCAAACAGGGAGTGAGGGCTTTCTTT.

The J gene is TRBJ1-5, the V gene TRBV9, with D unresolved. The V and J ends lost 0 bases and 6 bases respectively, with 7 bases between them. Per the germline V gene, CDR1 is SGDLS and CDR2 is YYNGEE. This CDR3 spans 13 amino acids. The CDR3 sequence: CASSVGAGQPQHF. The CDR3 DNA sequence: TGTGCCAGCAGCGTAGGGGCGGGTCAGCCCCAGCATTTT.

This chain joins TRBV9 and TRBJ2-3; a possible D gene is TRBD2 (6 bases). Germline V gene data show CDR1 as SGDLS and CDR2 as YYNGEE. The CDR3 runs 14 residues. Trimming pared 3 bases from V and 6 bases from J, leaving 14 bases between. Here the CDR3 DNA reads TGTGCCAGCAGCGACGGGGGAGTGTGGGATACGCAGTATTTT. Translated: CASSDGGVWDTQYF. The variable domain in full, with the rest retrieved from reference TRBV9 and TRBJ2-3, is DSGVTQTPKHLITATGQRVTLRCSPRSGDLSVYWYQQSLDQGLQFLIQYYNGEERAKGNILERFSAQQFPDLHSELNLSSLELGDSALYFCASSDGGVWDTQYFGPGTRLTVL.

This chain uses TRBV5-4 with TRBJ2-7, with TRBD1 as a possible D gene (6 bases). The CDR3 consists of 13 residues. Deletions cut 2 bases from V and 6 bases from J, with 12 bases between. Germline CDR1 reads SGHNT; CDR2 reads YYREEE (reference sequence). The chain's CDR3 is CASSFYRDGEQYF. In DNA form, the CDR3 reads TGTGCCAGCAGCTTCTACAGGGACGGCGAGCAGTACTTC. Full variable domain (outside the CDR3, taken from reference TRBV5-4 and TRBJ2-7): ETGVTQSPTHLIKTRGQQVTLRCSSQSGHNTVSWYQQALGQGPQFIFQYYREEENGRGNFPPRFSGLQFPNYSSELNVNALELDDSALYLCASSFYRDGEQYFGPGTRLTVT.

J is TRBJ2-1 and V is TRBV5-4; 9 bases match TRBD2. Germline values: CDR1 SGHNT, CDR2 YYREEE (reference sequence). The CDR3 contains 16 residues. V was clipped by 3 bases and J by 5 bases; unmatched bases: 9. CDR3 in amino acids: CASSSPGLARDNEQFF. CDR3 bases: TGTGCCAGCAGCTCTCCGGGACTAGCAAGGGACAATGAGCAGTTCTTC.

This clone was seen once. The CDR3 bases are TGTGCCAGCGGGGACAGGGTCCATGAGCAGTTCTTC. It encodes CASGDRVHEQFF. This chain uses TRBV6-1 with TRBJ2-1; 9 positions agree with TRBD1. The CDR3 has 12 residues. Germline-derived CDR1 and CDR2 are MNHNS and SASEGT. The trim removed 8 bases at V and 8 bases at J, leaving 4 bases unmatched.

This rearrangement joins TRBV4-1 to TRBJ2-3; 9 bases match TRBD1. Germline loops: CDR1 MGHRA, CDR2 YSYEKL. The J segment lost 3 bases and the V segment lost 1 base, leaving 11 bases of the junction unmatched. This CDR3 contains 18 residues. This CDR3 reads CASSQVGTGTGKTDTQYF. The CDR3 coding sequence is TGCGCCAGCAGCCAAGTAGGTACCGGGACAGGGAAAACAGATACGCAGTATTTT.

The CDR3 bases are TGCAGCGTTGGCGTGGGCAGGGGAGTATCCTACGAGCAGTACTTC. Residues: CSVGVGRGVSYEQYF. This chain joins TRBV29-1 and TRBJ2-7; tentative D call: TRBD1 (6 bases). V shed 4 bases and J shed 1 base, with 17 bases lying between them. The V gene's germline CDR1 is SQVTM and CDR2 ANQGSEA. This CDR3 comprises 15 residues.

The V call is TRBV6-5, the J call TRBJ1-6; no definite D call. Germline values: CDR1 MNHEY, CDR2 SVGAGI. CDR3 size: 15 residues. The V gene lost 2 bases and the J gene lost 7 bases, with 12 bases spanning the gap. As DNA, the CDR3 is TGTGCCAGCAGTTACAACACAGTCGGCAATTCACCCCTCCACTTT. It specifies CASSYNTVGNSPLHF.

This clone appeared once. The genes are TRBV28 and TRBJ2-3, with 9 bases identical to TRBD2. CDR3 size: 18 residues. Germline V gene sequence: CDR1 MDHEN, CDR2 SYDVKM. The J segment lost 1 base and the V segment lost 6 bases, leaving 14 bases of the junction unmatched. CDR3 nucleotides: TGTGCCAGCAGCGCCAGGCTAGCGGGGAGAGAGCGCACAGATACGCAGTATTTT. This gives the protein CASSARLAGRERTDTQYF. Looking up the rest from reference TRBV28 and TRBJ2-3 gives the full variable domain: DVKVTQSSRYLVKRTGEKVFLECVQDMDHENMFWYRQDPGLGLRLIYFSYDVKMKEKGDIPEGYSVSREKKERFSLILESASTNQTSMYLCASSARLAGRERTDTQYFGPGTRLTVL.

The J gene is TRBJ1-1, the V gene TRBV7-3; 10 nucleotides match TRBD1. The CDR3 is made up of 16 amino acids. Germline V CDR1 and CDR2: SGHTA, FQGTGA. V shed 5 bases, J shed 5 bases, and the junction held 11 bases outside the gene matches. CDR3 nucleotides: TGTGCCAGCAGCCTCACCCCGCCGGGACAGGGGACTGAAGCTTTCTTT. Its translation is CASSLTPPGQGTEAFF.

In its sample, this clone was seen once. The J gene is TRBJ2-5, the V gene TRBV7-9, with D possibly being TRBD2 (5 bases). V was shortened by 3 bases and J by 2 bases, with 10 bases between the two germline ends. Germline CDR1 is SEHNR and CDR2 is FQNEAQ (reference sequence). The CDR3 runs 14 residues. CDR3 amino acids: CASSLSRAQETQYF. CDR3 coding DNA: TGTGCCAGCAGCTTGTCGAGGGCTCAAGAGACCCAGTACTTC.

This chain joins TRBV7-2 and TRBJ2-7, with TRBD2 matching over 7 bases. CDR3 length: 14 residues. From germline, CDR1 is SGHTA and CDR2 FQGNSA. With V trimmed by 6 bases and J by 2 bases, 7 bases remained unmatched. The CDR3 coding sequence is TGTGCCAGCAGGAGCGGGGTCCCGCCCTACGAGCAGTACTTC. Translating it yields CASRSGVPPYEQYF.

CDR3 sequence: CASSGRTVSNQPQHF. The CDR3, as DNA: TGTGCCAGCAGTGGAAGGACAGTTAGCAATCAGCCCCAGCATTTT. V is TRBV27 and J is TRBJ1-5; D might be TRBD1 (6 bases). Trimming took 5 bases from V and 0 from J, leaving 11 bases between them. CDR3 length: 15 amino acids. Germline CDR1 is MNHEY and CDR2 is SMNVEV (reference sequence).

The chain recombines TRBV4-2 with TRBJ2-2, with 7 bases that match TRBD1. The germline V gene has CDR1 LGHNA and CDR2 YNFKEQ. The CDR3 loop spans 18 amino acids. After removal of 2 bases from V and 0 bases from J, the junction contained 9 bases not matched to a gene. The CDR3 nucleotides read TGTGCCAGCAGCCAACGCCTGGCAGGACAGGCGAACACCGGGGAGCTGTTTTTT. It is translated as CASSQRLAGQANTGELFF.

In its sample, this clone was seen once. In DNA form, the CDR3 reads TGTGCCAGCAGTGAAGAGGCGGATGAGCAGTTCTTC. Its translation is CASSEEADEQFF. The chain links TRBV2 to TRBJ2-1; D is unresolved. This CDR3 is built from 12 residues. CDR1 is SNHLY and CDR2 is FYNNEI in the germline V gene. Trimming removed 1 base at V and 8 bases at J, with 6 bases between. Supplemented by reference TRBV2 and TRBJ2-1, the full variable domain reads EPEVTQTPSHQVTQMGQEVILRCVPISNHLYFYWYRQILGQKVEFLVSFYNNEISEKSEIFDDQFSVERPDGSNFTLKIRSTKLEDSAMYFCASSEEADEQFFGPGTRLTVL.

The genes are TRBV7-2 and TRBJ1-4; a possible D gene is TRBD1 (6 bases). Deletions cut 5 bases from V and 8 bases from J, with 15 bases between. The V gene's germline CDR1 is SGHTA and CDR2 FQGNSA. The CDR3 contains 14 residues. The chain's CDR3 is CASSRQVAQEKLFF. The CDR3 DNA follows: TGTGCCAGCAGCCGACAGGTAGCCCAAGAAAAACTGTTTTTT. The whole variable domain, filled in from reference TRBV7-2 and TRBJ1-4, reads GAGVSQSPSNKVTEKGKDVELRCDPISGHTALYWYRQSLGQGLEFLIYFQGNSAPDKSGLPSDRFSAERTGGSVSTLTIQRTQQEDSAVYLCASSRQVAQEKLFFGSGTQLSVL.

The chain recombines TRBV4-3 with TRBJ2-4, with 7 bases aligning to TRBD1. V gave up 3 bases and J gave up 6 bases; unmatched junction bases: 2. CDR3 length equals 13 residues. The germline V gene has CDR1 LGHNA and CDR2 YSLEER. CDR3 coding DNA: TGCGCCAGCAGCCATGCAGGGGGAAACATTCAGTACTTC. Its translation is CASSHAGGNIQYF.

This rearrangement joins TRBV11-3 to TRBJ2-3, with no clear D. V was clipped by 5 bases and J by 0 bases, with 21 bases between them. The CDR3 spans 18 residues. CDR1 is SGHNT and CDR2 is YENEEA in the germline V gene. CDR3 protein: CASSPRKVWRPSTDTQYF. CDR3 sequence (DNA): TGTGCCAGCAGCCCTCGTAAAGTCTGGCGGCCTAGCACAGATACGCAGTATTTT.

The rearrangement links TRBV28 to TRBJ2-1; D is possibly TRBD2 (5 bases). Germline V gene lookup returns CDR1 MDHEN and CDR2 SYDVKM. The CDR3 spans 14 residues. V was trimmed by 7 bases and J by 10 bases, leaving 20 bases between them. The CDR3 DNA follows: TGTGCCAGCAAAATGGCCCCTGGAGGAGTCGAGCAGTTCTTC. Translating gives CASKMAPGGVEQFF.